This T cell receptor beta chain is from a study of T cell clonotyping in hematopoietic cell transplantation. This clone turned up a few times. Time point noted: recipient sample about 28 days before transplant, after cytoreduction. V lost 6 bases and J lost 4; bases outside the gene matches: 7. The CDR3 sequence is 14 residues long. Germline CDR1 reads LNHDA; CDR2 reads SQIVND (reference sequence). Method: immunoSEQ multiplex PCR; TCRdb's copy keeps in-frame clones and lacks some. The sample shows around 45,000 clones, about four fifths of them seen only once. V gene TRBV19 combines with J gene TRBJ2-7; TRBD1 matches at 9 bases. This receptor was identified in a man between 60 and 75 years old with myelodysplastic syndrome. Some clones in this sample may be carry-over from other donors' samples. The sequencing here drew on peripheral blood mononuclear cells, taken before stem cell transplant. The CDR3 region is CASRRKQGAYEQYF. For the CDR3, the DNA is TGTGCCAGTAGGCGGAAACAGGGGGCTTACGAGCAGTACTTC.